Presented here are 15 T cell receptor beta chains from one specimen sequenced in a study of blood T cells in healthy people across ages. The second PCR ran about 6 to 11 cycles with a sample-barcoded 5' primer and J-beta primers. MiXCR, applied by TCRdb to the 5' RACE reads, yields one record per CDR3 protein. Of hundreds of thousands of distinct CDR3 sequences in the sample, 32% are singletons; the top ten hold 15%. The sequencing input was blood. These receptors originate from a woman older than 75 in good health.

The sample holds many counts of this clonotype. This sequence joins TRBV11-3 and TRBJ2-3; D unresolved. The V and J ends lost 5 bases and 5 bases respectively, with 8 bases between them. The CDR3 consists of 12 residues. From germline, CDR1 is SGHNT and CDR2 YENEEA. The CDR3: CASSRAGDTQYF. CDR3 coding DNA: TGTGCCAGCAGCCGGGCTGGAGATACGCAGTATTTT.

There are many counts of this clonotype. The chain is built from TRBV20-1 and TRBJ1-5; D call uncertain. Between the trimmed V and J ends, which lost 4 bases and 2 bases, there was a span of 12 bases. The CDR3 loop spans 14 amino acids. The germline V gene encodes CDR1 DFQATT and CDR2 SNEGSKA (reference sequence). The CDR3 DNA reads as TGCAGTGCTATTCACCCAAGGGGCAATCAGCCCCAGCATTTT. It specifies CSAIHPRGNQPQHF.

This clonotype was observed a few times. Being one base from a much bigger clone, this may be a read error. The rearrangement links TRBV15 to TRBJ2-1; tentatively, D is TRBD1 or TRBD2 (6 bases each). Germline V gives CDR1 LNHNV, CDR2 YYDKDF (reference sequence). This CDR3 is 15 amino acids long. V lost 0 bases and J lost 1, with 7 bases in between. The CDR3 DNA is TGTGCCACCAGCAGAGAAGGGGGGTCCTACAATGAGCAGTTCTTC. Residues: CATSREGGSYNEQFF.

The chain carries TRBV7-6 and TRBJ1-2; the D gene is possibly TRBD1 (5 bases). Trimming took off 1 base at V and 4 bases at J, with 19 bases between the two ends. Germline loops: CDR1 SGHVS, CDR2 FNYEAQ. This CDR3 region has 17 residues. DNA for the CDR3: TGTGCCAGCAGCTTAGACTTTGGTTTGGACACGGGCTATGGCTACACCTTC. It is translated as CASSLDFGLDTGYGYTF.

This clonotype was recorded many times. The chain carries TRBV29-1 and TRBJ2-1; D not resolved. V lost 3 bases and J lost 10, with 1 base in between. CDR1 and CDR2 from the germline V gene are SQVTM and ANQGSEA. The CDR3 is 8 residues long. This CDR3 is CSVEEQFF. DNA of the CDR3: TGCAGCGTTGAGGAGCAGTTCTTC.

This clonotype was observed at least ten times. This sequence joins TRBV7-6 and TRBJ2-7, with TRBD2 matching 10 bases. This CDR3 has 14 residues. In germline, CDR1 is SGHVS, CDR2 FNYEAQ. V was pared by 4 bases and J by 7 bases, with 7 bases of the junction left unmatched. As DNA, the CDR3 is TGTGCCAGCAGCTCGCTAGCGGGGGCGGGTGAGCAGTACTTC. It is translated as CASSSLAGAGEQYF. Supplemented by reference TRBV7-6 and TRBJ2-7, the full variable domain reads GAGVSQSPRYKVTKRGQDVALRCDPISGHVSLYWYRQALGQGPEFLTYFNYEAQQDKSGLPNDRFSAERPEGSISTLTIQRTEQRDSAMYRCASSSLAGAGEQYFGPGTRLTVT.

This chain links TRBV20-1 with TRBJ2-3, with 11 positions matching TRBD1. J lost 6 bases, V lost 0 bases, and 11 bases had no gene match. The germline CDR1 and CDR2 sequences are DFQATT and SNEGSKA (reference sequence). CDR3 length: 17 residues. The DNA of the CDR3 is TGCAGTGCTAGAGATGGGGATGGACAGGGGGCGCGGGATACGCAGTATTTT. Residues: CSARDGDGQGARDTQYF.

This clonotype occurred a few times. This chain connects TRBV3-1 to TRBJ1-6; a weak D match, TRBD1 (6 bases). Germline assignment: CDR1 LGHDT and CDR2 YNNKEL (reference sequence). The ends were cut back, 4 bases at V and 14 bases at J, with 21 bases in the middle. CDR3 length: 15 amino acids. CDR3 coding DNA: TGTGCCAGCAGCCGCGCATCCGCGGACAGAAGGGCCCTCCACTTT. This translates into CASSRASADRRALHF.

This sequence joins TRBV7-9 and TRBJ1-2; D gene ambiguous. Germline V lookup: CDR1 SEHNR, CDR2 FQNEAQ (reference sequence). V was cut by 1 base and J by 3 bases, with 9 bases left in between. The CDR3 is 14 residues long. CDR3 amino acids: CASSLGSNDYGYTF. The CDR3, as DNA: TGTGCCAGCAGCTTAGGGAGCAATGACTATGGCTACACCTTC.

The sample holds many counts of this clonotype. CDR3 sequence reads: CAISVNRQGPSSYNEQFF. The CDR3 nucleotides are TGTGCCATCAGTGTCAACCGACAGGGTCCCAGCTCCTACAATGAGCAGTTCTTC. The chain employs TRBV10-3 and TRBJ2-1, with 7 bases matching TRBD1. Germline V gives CDR1 ENHRY, CDR2 SYGVKD. The CDR3 is 18 residues long. The junction had 12 bases not matched to a gene; V was cut back by 4 bases and J by 0 bases.

This clonotype was detected once. The rearrangement joins TRBV29-1 to TRBJ2-7, with 12 positions matching TRBD1. The CDR3 has 16 residues. CDR1 is SQVTM and CDR2 is ANQGSEA in the germline V gene. With 4 bases clipped from V and 2 bases from J, the junction kept 9 bases outside the gene matches. The CDR3 DNA sequence: TGCAGCGTTGTTCCCGGGACAGGGGGCTCCGCCTACGAGCAGTACTTC. It codes for CSVVPGTGGSAYEQYF.

This clonotype has just a few counts. This chain joins TRBV28 and TRBJ1-5; 10 bases are a match to TRBD1. Germline CDR1 reads MDHEN; CDR2 reads SYDVKM. The V gene end was trimmed by 4 bases and the J gene end by 6 bases; junction bases not matched to a gene: 9. The CDR3 extends over 16 amino acids. In nucleotides, the CDR3 is TGTGCCAGCAGTTCCCCACCGGGACAGGGGAGTCAGCCCCAGCATTTT. Protein sequence: CASSSPPGQGSQPQHF.

This chain links TRBV5-1 with TRBJ2-7; TRBD1 agrees at 10 bases. Trimming took 0 bases from V and 5 from J; bases not matched to a gene: 14. This CDR3 contains 18 residues. The germline V gene encodes CDR1 SGHRS and CDR2 YFSETQ. CDR3 sequence reads: CASSLAVGTDRGQNEQYF. The CDR3 DNA is TGCGCCAGCAGCTTGGCAGTTGGGACAGACAGGGGGCAGAACGAGCAGTACTTC.

On this clonotype: A single base separates this from a much larger clone, so it may be a read error. Here the CDR3 reads CASRYRTGGAAEAFF. The CDR3 nucleotides are TGTGCCAGCAGGTATAGGACAGGGGGCGCGGCTGAAGCTTTCTTT. The rearrangement uses TRBV7-2 and TRBJ1-1, with 11 bases identical to TRBD1. Germline lookup yields CDR1 SGHTA and CDR2 FQGNSA. V lost 6 bases and J lost 6; bases outside the gene matches: 9. The CDR3 is 15 amino acids. Complete variable domain (other parts from reference TRBV7-2 and TRBJ1-1): GAGVSQSPSNKVTEKGKDVELRCDPISGHTALYWYRQSLGQGLEFLIYFQGNSAPDKSGLPSDRFSAERTGGSVSTLTIQRTQQEDSAVYLCASRYRTGGAAEAFFGQGTRLTVV.

This clonotype came up many times. The chain combines TRBV2 with TRBJ2-5, with D maybe TRBD1 (6 bases). The V gene lost 7 bases and the J gene lost 4 bases, with 13 bases spanning the gap. This CDR3 has 13 residues. Germline values: CDR1 SNHLY, CDR2 FYNNEI. The CDR3 DNA reads as TGTGCCAGCACCCCACAGGGTGGAGAGACCCAGTACTTC. This encodes CASTPQGGETQYF.